This T cell receptor (beta chain) was sequenced for a study of regulatory T cells in long-lasting Graves disease. Across the whole study: A definition of persistent Graves' disease required over 5 years of antithyroid drugs plus positive TSH receptor antibodies.

Germline CDR1 and CDR2: DFQATT and SNEGSKA (reference sequence). The CDR3 length is 13 residues. Germline trimming cut 8 bases from V and 2 bases from J; bases unmatched to any gene: 4. The time point was: persistent/refractory GD, antithyroid drugs over 5 years with positive TRAb. RNA from PBMCs was the source of the TCR library. In building TCR beta libraries, iRepertoire HTBI primers were used together with Arm-PCR of CDR3 regions. Authors' processing steps: Segment identification across samples yielded 62 TRBV and more than 11 TRBJ segments. MiXCR, applied by TCRdb to the multiplex PCR reads, yields one record per CDR3 protein. TCRdb, not the authors, supplied the V and J calls. The sample comprises a few hundred thousand distinct CDR3 sequences, roughly a fifth of which are singletons, and about 61% rests with the top ten.

The TCR comes from a female donor with Graves disease. This specimen consisted of peripheral blood mononuclear cells (PBMCs), obtained when the disease was refractory, from a patient treated with antithyroid drugs. The chain is built from TRBV20-1 and TRBJ2-7; 12 bases map to TRBD2. The CDR3 nucleotides are TGCAGTTTGACTAGCGGGAGTACCTACGAGCAGTACTTC. As protein: CSLTSGSTYEQYF.